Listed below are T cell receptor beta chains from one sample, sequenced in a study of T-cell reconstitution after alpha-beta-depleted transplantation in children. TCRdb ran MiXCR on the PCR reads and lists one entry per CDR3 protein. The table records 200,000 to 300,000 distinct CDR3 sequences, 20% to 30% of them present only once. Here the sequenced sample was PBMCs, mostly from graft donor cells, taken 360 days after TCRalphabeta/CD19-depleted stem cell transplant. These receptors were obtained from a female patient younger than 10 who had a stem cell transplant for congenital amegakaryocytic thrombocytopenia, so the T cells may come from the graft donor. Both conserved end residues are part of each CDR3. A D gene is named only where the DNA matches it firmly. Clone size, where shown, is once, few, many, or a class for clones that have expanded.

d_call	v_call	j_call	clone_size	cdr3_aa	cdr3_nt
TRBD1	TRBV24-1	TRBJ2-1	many	CATSDLRRGHEQFF	TGTGCCACCAGTGATTTGCGTAGGGGGCATGAGCAGTTCTTC
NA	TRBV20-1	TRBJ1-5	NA	CSAESGQNQPQHF	TGCAGTGCAGAATCGGGACAAAATCAGCCCCAGCATTTT
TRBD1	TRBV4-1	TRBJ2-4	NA	CASSPWTGALKNIQYF	TGCGCCAGCAGCCCCTGGACAGGGGCCCTTAAAAACATTCAGTACTTC
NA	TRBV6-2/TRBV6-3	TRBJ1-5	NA	CASSYIGRMDQPQHF	TGTGCCAGCAGTTACATTGGCAGGATGGATCAGCCCCAGCATTTT
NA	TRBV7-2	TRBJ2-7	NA	CASSLGPEGYEQYF	TGTGCCAGCAGCTTAGGTCCAGAGGGCTACGAGCAGTACTTC
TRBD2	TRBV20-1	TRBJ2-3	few	CSAPFGGRKWVSGRGDTQYF	TGCAGTGCTCCTTTCGGTGGCCGTAAGTGGGTTAGCGGGAGAGGAGATACGCAGTATTTT
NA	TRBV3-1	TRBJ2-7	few	CASSQKIGEQYF	TGTGCCAGCAGCCAGAAGATTGGCGAGCAGTACTTC
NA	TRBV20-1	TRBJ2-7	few	CSARAWGTYEQYF	TGCAGTGCTAGAGCCTGGGGGACGTACGAGCAGTACTTC
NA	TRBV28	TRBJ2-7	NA	CASSSRIRDYEQYF	TGTGCCAGCAGTTCAAGAATAAGGGACTACGAGCAGTACTTC
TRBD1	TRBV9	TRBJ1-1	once	CASSTGQGGITEAFF	TGTGCCAGCAGCACCGGACAGGGCGGAATCACTGAAGCTTTCTTT
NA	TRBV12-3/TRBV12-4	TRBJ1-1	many	CASSFGGRLMNTEAFF	TGTGCCAGCAGTTTCGGGGGACGCCTAATGAACACTGAAGCTTTCTTT
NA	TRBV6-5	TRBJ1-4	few	CASSFCCFLGEGSEKLFF	TGTGCCAGCAGTTTTTGTTGTTTCCTCGGGGAAGGGAGTGAAAAACTGTTTTTT
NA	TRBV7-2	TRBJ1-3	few	CASSPRVGRSSGNTIYF	TGTGCCAGCAGCCCGCGGGTTGGTCGAAGCTCTGGAAACACCATATATTTT
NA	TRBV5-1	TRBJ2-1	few	CASSLVSTYNEQFF	TGCGCCAGCAGCTTGGTCTCCACGTACAATGAGCAGTTCTTC
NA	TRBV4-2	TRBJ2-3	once	CASSQVSGDLSTDTQYF	TGTGCCAGCAGCCAAGTCTCGGGGGACCTGAGCACAGATACGCAGTATTTT
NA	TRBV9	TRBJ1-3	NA	CASSEVPTWGAGNTIYF	TGTGCCAGCAGCGAGGTCCCGACCTGGGGGGCTGGAAACACCATATATTTT